A selection of T cell receptor beta chains follows, all from one sample in a study of molecular identifiers for immune sequencing clone quantification. TCRdb re-called the PCR reads through MiXCR, storing one row per CDR3 protein. The sample has some 580,000 distinct CDR3 sequences; around 25% are singletons. Sequencing input: naive CD8+ T cells from blood, with Jurkat cell RNA spiked in. These receptors were taken from a human donor in good health. Some libraries in this study had Jurkat cell RNA spiked in. CDR3s include the opening cysteine and the closing phenylalanine or tryptophan. D genes are given only for firm matches. Rows may omit the clone size; those that give it use once, few, many or a size class.

clone size	J gene	CDR3 length	D gene	V gene	CDR3 DNA	CDR3 protein
many	TRBJ2-3	17	TRBD2	TRBV20-1	TGCAGTGCTTCCCCTACCGCTAGCGGGAGAGTCGCAGATACGCAGTATTTT	CSASPTASGRVADTQYF
many	TRBJ2-7	14	NA	TRBV7-9	TGTGCCAGCAGCCCCGAGACAGCCTGGAGCGAGCAGTACTTC	CASSPETAWSEQYF
NA	TRBJ2-7	18	NA	TRBV14	TGTGCCAGCAGCCAAGATCCCCGCCACAGCCTCGGGACCTACGAGCAGTACTTC	CASSQDPRHSLGTYEQYF
NA	TRBJ2-4	19	NA	TRBV10-3	TGTGCCATCAGTGACTGGGACACCGCCTCCGTGTCCGCCAAAAACATTCAGTACTTC	CAISDWDTASVSAKNIQYF
many	TRBJ2-7	13	NA	TRBV5-1	TGCGCCAGCAGGGCGGTCTTCAACTACGAGCAGTACTTC	CASRAVFNYEQYF
few	TRBJ2-7	12	NA	TRBV19	TGTGCCAGTAGTACTGGGACGACCGAGCAGTACTTC	CASSTGTTEQYF
many	TRBJ1-1	13	NA	TRBV4-1	TGCGCCAGCAGCCAAGCACTGGGGGCTGAAGCTTTCTTT	CASSQALGAEAFF
few	TRBJ2-7	14	TRBD2	TRBV2	TGTGCCAGCATGCCCGGGACTAGCGGGTCCGAGCAGTACTTC	CASMPGTSGSEQYF
NA	TRBJ1-2	18	NA	TRBV28	TGTGCCAGCAGTTCCCAAAACATCCTCCGGGTCAGCCTTGGAGGCTACACCTTC	CASSSQNILRVSLGGYTF
few	TRBJ2-3	15	TRBD1	TRBV18	TGTGCCGGCTCACCCACAGGGGCCAGCACAGATACGCAGTATTTT	CAGSPTGASTDTQYF
many	TRBJ1-1	13	NA	TRBV4-1	TGCGCCAGCAGTCCGGGGACCGGGGCTGAAGCTTTCTTT	CASSPGTGAEAFF
many	TRBJ2-7	16	NA	TRBV5-1	TGCGCCAGCAGCTCGGGCGGTAGCGGTGCCACCTACGAGCAGTACTTC	CASSSGGSGATYEQYF
many	TRBJ1-5	14	NA	TRBV29-1	TGCAGCGTGGGCCTGACAGATAGCAATCAGCCCCAGCATTTT	CSVGLTDSNQPQHF
few	TRBJ2-7	13	NA	TRBV30	TGTGCCTGGAGTCACGGTAGCTCCTACGAGCAGTACTTC	CAWSHGSSYEQYF
few	TRBJ2-2	14	NA	TRBV7-9	TGTGCCAGCAGCTTAGCACAGGGCACCGGGGAGCTGTTTTTT	CASSLAQGTGELFF
NA	TRBJ1-1	16	TRBD1	TRBV7-8	TGTGCCAGCAGCTTAGGGAAGGGGGCGGTCGGCACTGAAGCTTTCTTT	CASSLGKGAVGTEAFF
many	TRBJ2-7	16	TRBD2	TRBV7-9	TGTGCCAGCAGCTCCACTAGCGGGAGGCTCGGCTACGAGCAGTACTTC	CASSSTSGRLGYEQYF
many	TRBJ2-4	15	TRBD2	TRBV19	TGTGCCAGTAGCTCCTTTAGCGGGGACAAAAACATTCAGTACTTC	CASSSFSGDKNIQYF
few	TRBJ1-5	16	TRBD1	TRBV27	TGTGCCAGCAGTTCCCTAAGACAGGGGCCTAATCAGCCCCAGCATTTT	CASSSLRQGPNQPQHF
many	TRBJ2-2	13	TRBD2	TRBV20-1	TGCAGCCCGCAGCGGGGGGACACCGGGGAGCTGTTTTTT	CSPQRGDTGELFF
few	TRBJ2-7	14	NA	TRBV30	TGTGCCTGGAGTGAACCTAGCTTGACTCACGAGCAGTACTTC	CAWSEPSLTHEQYF
few	TRBJ2-7	14	TRBD1	TRBV12-3/TRBV12-4	TGTGCCAGCACCCTCGGGACAGGGGGCTACGAGCAGTACTTC	CASTLGTGGYEQYF
NA	TRBJ2-1	13	NA	TRBV13	TGTGCCAGCAGCGCACAGGGTTACAGTGAGCAGTTCTTC	CASSAQGYSEQFF
many	TRBJ2-3	16	NA	TRBV5-1	TGCGCCAGCAGCTTGGCCATTGGCGGAGTCACAGATACGCAGTATTTT	CASSLAIGGVTDTQYF
few	TRBJ2-1	16	TRBD1	TRBV7-8	TGTGCCAGCAGCTCAGCGACAGGGGGCTCCTACAATGAGCAGTTCTTC	CASSSATGGSYNEQFF
many	TRBJ2-7	13	NA	TRBV6-6	TGTGCCAGCAGTACAGGGAGCTCCTACGAGCAGTACTTC	CASSTGSSYEQYF
NA	TRBJ2-5	13	NA	TRBV6-1	TGTGCCAGCAGGGCAGGGAAGTGGGAGACCCAGTACTTC	CASRAGKWETQYF
NA	TRBJ2-7	15	TRBD2	TRBV7-9	TGTGCCAGCAGCCCAGAGCTAGCGGGAACCTACGAGCAGTACTTC	CASSPELAGTYEQYF
few	TRBJ2-7	16	NA	TRBV5-5	TGTGCCAGCAGCTTGGTTGGCGGCGGGATGGCCTACGAGCAGTACTTC	CASSLVGGGMAYEQYF
many	TRBJ2-7	14	TRBD1	TRBV27	TGTGCCAGCAGTTTAAGGGACAGGGGCTACGAGCAGTACTTC	CASSLRDRGYEQYF
few	TRBJ2-1	17	NA	TRBV6-5	TGTGCCAGCAGTTACGCGGTGACAGGAATAGGGTACAATGAGCAGTTCTTC	CASSYAVTGIGYNEQFF
NA	TRBJ2-5	16	TRBD2	TRBV4-1	TGCGCCCGCAGCCAAGCCCTAGCGGGAGGTGGGGAGACCCAGTACTTC	CARSQALAGGGETQYF
NA	TRBJ2-5	15	NA	TRBV6-5	TGTGCCAGCAGTTACTCTTGGGGGTCACAAGAGACCCAGTACTTC	CASSYSWGSQETQYF
many	TRBJ2-3	15	TRBD2	TRBV20-1	TGCAGTACACACGGACTAGCGGGAGTCACAGATACGCAGTATTTT	CSTHGLAGVTDTQYF
many	TRBJ2-4	18	TRBD2	TRBV7-6	TGTGCCAGCAGCTTAGAGCCGGGACTAGCGTTAGCCAAAAACATTCAGTACTTC	CASSLEPGLALAKNIQYF
NA	TRBJ2-7	14	NA	TRBV4-1	TGCGCCAGCAGCCAAGGGATTTGGGGCTACGGGCAGTACTTC	CASSQGIWGYGQYF
few	TRBJ2-5	13	TRBD2	TRBV27	TGTGCCAGCAGTTTGGGAGTTGGGGGGGCCCAGTACTTC	CASSLGVGGAQYF
NA	TRBJ2-1	13	NA	TRBV24-1	TGTGCCACCAGTGATTTGCCCGAGAATGAGCAGTTCTTC	CATSDLPENEQFF
few	TRBJ2-7	14	TRBD2	TRBV20-1	TGCAGTGCTAGTGGGCGGGGGGCTCGCTACGAGCAGTACTTC	CSASGRGARYEQYF
many	TRBJ2-7	17	TRBD1	TRBV20-1	TGCAGTGCTGCGAACCGAGGGACAGGGGGCGACCCCTACGAGCAGTACTTC	CSAANRGTGGDPYEQYF
many	TRBJ1-2	15	NA	TRBV12-3/TRBV12-4	TGTGCCAGCAGTTTACGAGACAGGAGAAACTATGGCTACACCTTC	CASSLRDRRNYGYTF
NA	TRBJ2-3	15	NA	TRBV12-3/TRBV12-4	TGTGCCAGCAGTCATGGGCTACAGGGACGAAATACGCAGTATTTT	CASSHGLQGRNTQYF
many	TRBJ2-5	15	NA	TRBV12-3/TRBV12-4	TGTGCCAGCAGTTTCCTACTCGCGGGGTTGGAGACCCAGTACTTC	CASSFLLAGLETQYF
NA	TRBJ1-2	13	NA	TRBV27	TGTGCCAGCAGCCCGGGACAAGACTATGGCTACACCTTC	CASSPGQDYGYTF
NA	TRBJ1-5	15	NA	TRBV4-1	TGCGCCAGCAGCCCTCGGGACCTTTCAAATCAGCCCCAGCATTTT	CASSPRDLSNQPQHF